This TCR beta chain was captured in a study of blood T cell repertoires in COVID-19. The overall study: Donors in the United States, Italy and Spain gave samples during acute or convalescent COVID-19. The cDNA or gDNA used as material had been derived from T cells, B-cell-depleted T cells, or PBMCs.

Germline CDR1 LGHNA, CDR2 YSLEER. V was shortened by 0 bases and J by 4 bases, with 16 bases between the two germline ends. The CDR3 is 17 residues long. In the original processing: Amplified reference gene primers provided the basis for estimating nucleated cell counts. The assay was immunoSEQ multiplex PCR, and TCRdb's table has in-frame clones only and misses some. The V and J calls and clone size are taken from that table; D and trimming were inferred from the DNA. The sample consists of tens of thousands of clones, approximately 80% of them appearing once. This TCR was sampled from a woman aged 70-85 years with acute or convalescent COVID-19. Sequencing was done on a sample of peripheral blood. V and J are TRBV4-3 and TRBJ2-1, with D maybe TRBD1 (6 bases). The CDR3 loop is CASSQEFRGTIYNEQFF. The CDR3 nucleotides read TGCGCCAGCAGCCAAGAGTTTAGAGGGACAATTTACAATGAGCAGTTCTTC.